These T cell receptor beta chains were read from a single sample in a study of Ad26.COV2.S vaccination and SARS-CoV-2 variants. Here immunoSEQ multiplex PCR was the method, and the copy in TCRdb shows in-frame clones only, minus some. The sample includes fewer than 900,000 clones, 89% of them seen just once. The input for sequencing was peripheral blood, taken in a trial of Ad26.COV2.S vaccine versus placebo. The receptor source for this set is a person between 18 and 59 years old who received the Ad26.COV2.S COVID-19 vaccine or a placebo. Each CDR3 is given with its conserved first and last residue. Each record gives: J gene, V gene, D gene, CDR3 protein, CDR3 DNA. A D gene is named only where the DNA matches it firmly.

>TRBJ1-2|TRBV7-8|.
CASSLGSSGASYGYTF
TGTGCCAGCAGCTTGGGGTCTTCCGGGGCCTCCTATGGCTACACCTTC
>TRBJ2-1|TRBV7-2|TRBD2
CASSSIGVGGVSFNEQFF
TGTGCCAGCAGCTCCATTGGCGTCGGGGGGGTCTCCTTTAATGAGCAGTTCTTC
>TRBJ1-2|TRBV10-3|.
CAISESITGGYTF
TGTGCCATCAGTGAGTCGATCACGGGGGGCTACACCTTC
>TRBJ2-7|TRBV7-6|TRBD1
CASSSPDREKSYEQYF
TGTGCCAGCAGCTCCCCGGACAGGGAAAAGTCGTACGAGCAGTACTTC
>TRBJ2-3|TRBV9|.
CASTPKGGQTDTQYF
TGTGCCAGCACCCCGAAGGGGGGGCAAACAGATACGCAGTATTTT
>TRBJ1-5|TRBV2|.
CASSEVRDTSNQPQHF
TGTGCCAGCAGTGAGGTCCGGGACACTAGCAATCAGCCCCAGCATTTT
>TRBJ2-5|TRBV7-2|.
CASSTRRDFQETQYF
TGTGCCAGCAGCACAAGGAGGGACTTCCAAGAGACCCAGTACTTC
>TRBJ2-7|TRBV5-4|.
CASHYGTSPYEQYF
TGTGCCAGCCACTATGGTACGTCCCCCTACGAGCAGTACTTC
>TRBJ1-1|TRBV6-5|.
CASRKYQGTEAFF
TGTGCCAGCCGGAAATACCAGGGAACTGAAGCTTTCTTT
>TRBJ2-7|TRBV5-4|TRBD1
CASSLPGQGYEQYF
TGTGCCAGCAGCCTGCCGGGACAGGGGTACGAGCAGTACTTC